This TCR beta chain was captured by sequencing in a study of control samples from healthy donors and cancer patients. Method: immunoSEQ multiplex PCR; TCRdb's copy keeps in-frame clones and lacks some. The profile shows roughly 130,000 clones, roughly 84% of them singletons. The sequencing input was blood. This clonotype was sampled from a man in his fifties in good health.

The CDR3 region has the DNA TGCGCCAGCAGCCGGGGCCCTTTTAGGCAGTTCTTC. It yields the protein CASSRGPFRQFF. This chain connects TRBV4-1 to TRBJ2-1, with D maybe TRBD1 (5 bases). The CDR3 is 12 amino acids. CDR1 is MGHRA and CDR2 is YSYEKL in the germline V gene. Deletions cut 4 bases from V and 12 bases from J, with 13 bases between.